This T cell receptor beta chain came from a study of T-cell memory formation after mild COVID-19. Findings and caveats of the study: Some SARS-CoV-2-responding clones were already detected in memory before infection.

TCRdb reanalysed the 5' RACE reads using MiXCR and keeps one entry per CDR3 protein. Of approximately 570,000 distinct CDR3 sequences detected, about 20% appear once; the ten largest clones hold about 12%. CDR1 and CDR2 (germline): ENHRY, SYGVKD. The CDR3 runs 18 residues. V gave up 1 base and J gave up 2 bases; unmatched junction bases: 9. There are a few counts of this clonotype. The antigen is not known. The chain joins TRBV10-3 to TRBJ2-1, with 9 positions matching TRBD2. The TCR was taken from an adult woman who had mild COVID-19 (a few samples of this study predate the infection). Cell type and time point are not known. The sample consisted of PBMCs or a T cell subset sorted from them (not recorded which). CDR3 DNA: TGTGCCATCAGTGAGTATAGGACTAGCGAGAACGCCTACAATGAGCAGTTCTTC. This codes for CAISEYRTSENAYNEQFF.